This TCR beta chain originates from a study of blood T cells in healthy people across ages. Germline V gene lookup returns CDR1 DFQATT and CDR2 SNEGSKA (reference sequence). The germline V and J ends were trimmed by 2 bases and 7 bases, with 17 bases remaining between them. The CDR3 consists of 14 residues. A second PCR of about 7 to 11 cycles used a sample-barcoded 5' primer and a J-beta primer mix. TCRdb fed the 5' RACE reads into MiXCR, producing one record per CDR3 protein. The sample has some 930,000 distinct CDR3 sequences; about 27% are singletons. These data are also associated with another study on T cells of mothers and their children. That investigation notes: Donation involved three healthy Caucasian mothers and the six children that they had. Among related mother-child pairs, overlap was slightly higher than in unrelated pairs, though not significantly.

This TCR was recovered from a woman aged 40 to 49 in good health. The material sequenced was blood. The V gene is TRBV20-1, the J gene TRBJ1-2; a weak D match, TRBD1 (5 bases). CDR3 sequence reads: CSARHQQAPCGYTF. CDR3 nucleotide sequence: TGCAGTGCTAGACACCAACAGGCTCCCTGTGGCTACACCTTC.